These 16 T cell receptor beta chains were sequenced from one sample in a study of T cells after yellow fever vaccination. TCRdb processed the 5' RACE reads anew with MiXCR; each CDR3 protein has one entry. The sample has 95,000 to 100,000 distinct CDR3 sequences, roughly 6% seen once. The sample in question was CD8+ T cells sorted from PBMCs, obtained 10 days after the yellow fever booster vaccination. These receptors were taken from a man between 18 and 29 years old who received the YFV17D yellow fever vaccine.

The V gene is TRBV6-2 or TRBV6-3, the J gene TRBJ2-7; D remains ambiguous. CDR1 is MNHEY and CDR2 is SVGEGT in the germline V gene. Trimming shortened V by 0 bases and J by 6 bases, and 6 bases separated the two germline ends. CDR3 size: 12 residues. The CDR3: CASSYSGREQYV. The CDR3 nucleotides are TGTGCCAGCAGTTACTCAGGGCGCGAGCAGTACGTC.

The sample holds a few counts of this clonotype. The rearrangement uses TRBV6-5 and TRBJ2-1; TRBD1 matches at 8 bases. V dropped 6 bases and J dropped 3; count of bases not matched to a gene: 4. Germline loops: CDR1 MNHEY, CDR2 SVGAGI. The CDR3 consists of 14 residues. The CDR3 is CASRRQGFYNEQFF. The CDR3 nucleotides are TGTGCCAGCAGGCGACAGGGGTTCTACAATGAGCAGTTCTTC.

As DNA, the CDR3 is TGTGCCAGCAGCTTAGAACGGTCCATGAACACTGAAGCTTTCTTT. Protein: CASSLERSMNTEAFF. V gene TRBV7-6 combines with J gene TRBJ1-1; D gene unclear. This CDR3 is 15 amino acids long. Trimming took 1 base from V and 0 from J, leaving 9 bases between them. Germline CDR1 and CDR2: SGHVS and FNYEAQ.

This clonotype occurred many times. The chain links TRBV30 to TRBJ2-3; the match to TRBD1 covers 8 bases. J was trimmed by 2 bases and V by 0 bases; bases with no gene match: 4. The CDR3 extends over 15 amino acids. Germline lookup yields CDR1 GTSNPN and CDR2 SVGIG (reference sequence). CDR3 protein: CAWSVGTGTTDTQYF. In nucleotides, the CDR3 is TGTGCCTGGAGTGTTGGGACAGGAACCACAGATACGCAGTATTTT.

This clonotype was picked up a small number of times. The V gene is TRBV29-1, the J gene TRBJ1-1; D possibly corresponds to TRBD1 (5 bases). This CDR3 contains 15 residues. V lost 5 bases and J lost 1, with 17 bases in between. CDR1 SQVTM and CDR2 ANQGSEA come from the germline V gene. This CDR3 is CSVRGAGGKNTEAFF. In DNA, the CDR3 is TGCAGCGTTAGGGGCGCGGGGGGAAAGAACACTGAAGCTTTCTTT.

This sequence joins TRBV5-1 and TRBJ2-7, with D possibly being TRBD1 (6 bases). Germline values: CDR1 SGHRS, CDR2 YFSETQ. With 4 bases removed from V and 2 bases from J, the gap between germline ends came to 16 bases. The CDR3 sequence is 15 residues long. The CDR3 sequence: CASSGRDTKTYEQYF. In nucleotides, the CDR3 is TGCGCCAGCAGCGGCCGGGACACAAAGACCTACGAGCAGTACTTC. Together with reference TRBV5-1 and TRBJ2-7, the CDR3 gives the full variable domain: KAGVTQTPRYLIKTRGQQVTLSCSPISGHRSVSWYQQTPGQGLQFLFEYFSETQRNKGNFPGRFSGRQFSNSRSEMNVSTLELGDSALYLCASSGRDTKTYEQYFGPGTRLTVT.

This chain links TRBV4-3 with TRBJ1-2; D unclear. In germline, CDR1 is LGHNA, CDR2 YSLEER. The CDR3 loop spans 12 amino acids. Trimming cost V 0 bases and J 8 bases, with 7 bases left between them. DNA for the CDR3: TGCGCCAGCAGCCAAGAAGGTGGGGGCTACACCTTC. Translating it yields CASSQEGGGYTF.

This clonotype turned up a few times. V gene TRBV5-1 combines with J gene TRBJ1-1; D may be TRBD1 (5 bases). The CDR3 runs to 18 residues. With 2 bases removed from V and 0 bases from J, the gap between germline ends came to 20 bases. CDR1 SGHRS and CDR2 YFSETQ come from the germline V gene. CDR3 DNA sequence: TGCGCCAGCAGCTTACTAGGTGGGGGGACTTTCATGAACACTGAAGCTTTCTTT. Protein sequence: CASSLLGGGTFMNTEAFF. The full variable domain, rest sourced from reference TRBV5-1 and TRBJ1-1, is KAGVTQTPRYLIKTRGQQVTLSCSPISGHRSVSWYQQTPGQGLQFLFEYFSETQRNKGNFPGRFSGRQFSNSRSEMNVSTLELGDSALYLCASSLLGGGTFMNTEAFFGQGTRLTVV.

This clonotype was counted between two and nine times. The chain uses TRBV6-5 and TRBJ2-5; D perhaps matches TRBD2 (5 bases). Trimming took off 5 bases at V and 5 bases at J, with 15 bases between the two ends. The germline gives CDR1 MNHEY, CDR2 SVGAGI. The CDR3 sequence is 14 residues long. This chain's CDR3 is CASSLRASLETQYF. CDR3 nucleotide sequence: TGTGCCAGCAGTCTCCGGGCTAGCTTGGAGACCCAGTACTTC.

This clonotype came up a few times. The chain carries TRBV7-9 and TRBJ1-1; D unclear. Germline V CDR1 and CDR2: SEHNR, FQNEAQ (reference sequence). V was shortened by 7 bases and J by 2 bases, with 14 bases between the two germline ends. The CDR3 runs to 14 residues. DNA of the CDR3: TGTGCCAGCAAGAGCGCGCCCGTTAACACTGAAGCTTTCTTT. Translation gives CASKSAPVNTEAFF.

In this sample, this clonotype turned up a few times. J is TRBJ2-2 and V is TRBV4-3; 7 nucleotides align to TRBD1. Trimming cost V 3 bases and J 4 bases; bases outside gene matches: 8. Germline CDR1 LGHNA, CDR2 YSLEER. This CDR3 region has 16 residues. The CDR3 DNA sequence: TGCGCCAGCAGCCAGTTCGACAGGGACCTCACCGGGGAGCTGTTTTTT. Protein product: CASSQFDRDLTGELFF.

This clonotype was counted between two and nine times. The chain couples TRBV7-8 to TRBJ2-7; D remains ambiguous. Trimming cost V 0 bases and J 3 bases, with 15 bases left between them. CDR1 and CDR2 (germline): SGHVS, FQNEAQ. The CDR3 is 16 amino acids. CDR3 in amino acids: CASSLALDPSGYEQYF. The DNA of the CDR3 is TGTGCCAGCAGCTTAGCGCTCGACCCCTCGGGCTACGAGCAGTACTTC. Drawing the rest from reference TRBV7-8 and TRBJ2-7, the complete variable domain is GAGVSQSPRYKVAKRGQDVALRCDPISGHVSLFWYQQALGQGPEFLTYFQNEAQLDKSGLPSDRFFAERPEGSVSTLKIQRTQQEDSAVYLCASSLALDPSGYEQYFGPGTRLTVT.

This clonotype has a handful of counts. CDR3 residues: CASSPYIDRGGEQYF. The CDR3 bases are TGTGCCAGTAGTCCTTACATTGACCGGGGCGGCGAGCAGTACTTC. The chain has TRBV19 and TRBJ2-7; tentatively, D is TRBD1 or TRBD2 (5 bases each). The CDR3 is 15 residues long. Germline V gives CDR1 LNHDA, CDR2 SQIVND (reference sequence). Trimming pared 5 bases from V and 6 bases from J, leaving 20 bases between.

This clonotype has a count of ten or more. This chain links TRBV12-3 or TRBV12-4 with TRBJ1-2, with D possibly being TRBD1 (6 bases). The CDR3 extends over 14 amino acids. The ends were cut back, 6 bases at V and 4 bases at J, with 15 bases in the middle. The CDR3 DNA is TGTGCCAGCAGCCCATTCAACAGGGTCTATGGCTACACCTTC. Translated, it gives CASSPFNRVYGYTF.

This clonotype was seen a few times. The gene calls are TRBV7-2 and TRBJ2-1, with D hard to call. The CDR3 covers 16 residues. CDR1 is SGHTA, CDR2 FQGNSA, per germline. With 3 bases removed from V and 0 bases from J, the gap between germline ends came to 12 bases. The CDR3 loop is CASSFPALSSYNEQFF. CDR3 nucleotide sequence: TGTGCCAGCAGCTTTCCCGCCCTGAGCTCCTACAATGAGCAGTTCTTC.

The chain employs TRBV27 and TRBJ2-1, with 10 bases aligning to TRBD2. The CDR3 spans 14 residues. CDR1 MNHEY and CDR2 SMNVEV come from the germline V gene (reference sequence). V lost 5 bases to trimming and J lost 6 bases; unmatched junction nucleotides: 4. CDR3 coding DNA: TGTGCCAGCAGTAGGACTAGCGGCGGCAATGAGCAGTTCTTC. Translation gives CASSRTSGGNEQFF.